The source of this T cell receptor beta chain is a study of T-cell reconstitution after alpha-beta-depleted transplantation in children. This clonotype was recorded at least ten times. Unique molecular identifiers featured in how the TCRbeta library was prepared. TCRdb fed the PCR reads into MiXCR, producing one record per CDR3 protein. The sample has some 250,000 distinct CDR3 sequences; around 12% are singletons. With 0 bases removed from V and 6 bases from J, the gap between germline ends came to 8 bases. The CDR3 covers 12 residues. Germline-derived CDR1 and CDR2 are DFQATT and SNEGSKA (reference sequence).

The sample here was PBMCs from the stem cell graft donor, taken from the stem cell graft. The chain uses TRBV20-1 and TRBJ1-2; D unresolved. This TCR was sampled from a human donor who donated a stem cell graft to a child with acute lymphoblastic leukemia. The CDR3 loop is CSAREQGHGYTF. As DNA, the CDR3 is TGCAGTGCTAGAGAGCAAGGGCATGGCTACACCTTC.